Described below is a single TCR beta chain sequence and its context. Germline V gene sequence: CDR1 SGHTA, CDR2 FQGNSA. Trimming took 1 base from V and 9 from J, leaving 12 bases between them. The CDR3 is 13 residues long. The data originate from a study of shared clonotypes between healthy human individuals. The overall study: There were three CD4 naive, three CD4 memory, two CD8 naive and one CD8 memory plates per donor.

Using immunoSEQ multiplex PCR, the repertoire was profiled, and TCRdb retains in-frame clones only, with some absent. The table has about 1 million clones, approximately 72% seen once. The TCR was taken from a man aged 18 to 29 in good health. The genes are TRBV7-2 and TRBJ2-5; a weak D match, TRBD2 (5 bases). Input material: memory CD4+ T cells sorted from blood. The subset is: CD45RA-negative fraction. CDR3 nucleotides: TGTGCCAGCAGCTTAGAGGAGGTGAGAGCCCAGTACTTC. It codes for CASSLEEVRAQYF. The variable domain in full, completed from reference TRBV7-2 and TRBJ2-5, reads GAGVSQSPSNKVTEKGKDVELRCDPISGHTALYWYRQSLGQGLEFLIYFQGNSAPDKSGLPSDRFSAERTGGSVSTLTIQRTQQEDSAVYLCASSLEEVRAQYFGPGTRLLVL.